This record covers a single T cell receptor (beta chain). This sample stems from a study of blood T cell repertoires in COVID-19. Background on the study: Sources were T cells, B-cell-depleted T cells, or PBMCs; the material itself was cDNA or gDNA.

Germline lookup yields CDR1 SGHDT and CDR2 YYEEEE. The V end was cut by 4 bases, the J end by 6 bases, with 10 bases between. The CDR3 covers 12 residues. Authors' processing steps: Nucleated cell number was recorded as an estimate derived from reference gene primer amplification. Using immunoSEQ multiplex PCR, the repertoire was profiled, and TCRdb retains in-frame clones only, with some absent. V and J calls and clone size come straight from that table; D and trimming were deduced from the DNA. The sample contains tens of thousands of clones, under 95% of which appear only once. The receptor's source is a man between 60 and 70 years old with acute or convalescent COVID-19. The sequenced sample was peripheral blood. This rearrangement joins TRBV5-6 to TRBJ1-1; perhaps TRBD1 as D (6 bases). CDR3 coding DNA: TGTGCCAGCAGCCACGGGGGGCCTGAAGCTTTCTTT. It is translated as CASSHGGPEAFF.